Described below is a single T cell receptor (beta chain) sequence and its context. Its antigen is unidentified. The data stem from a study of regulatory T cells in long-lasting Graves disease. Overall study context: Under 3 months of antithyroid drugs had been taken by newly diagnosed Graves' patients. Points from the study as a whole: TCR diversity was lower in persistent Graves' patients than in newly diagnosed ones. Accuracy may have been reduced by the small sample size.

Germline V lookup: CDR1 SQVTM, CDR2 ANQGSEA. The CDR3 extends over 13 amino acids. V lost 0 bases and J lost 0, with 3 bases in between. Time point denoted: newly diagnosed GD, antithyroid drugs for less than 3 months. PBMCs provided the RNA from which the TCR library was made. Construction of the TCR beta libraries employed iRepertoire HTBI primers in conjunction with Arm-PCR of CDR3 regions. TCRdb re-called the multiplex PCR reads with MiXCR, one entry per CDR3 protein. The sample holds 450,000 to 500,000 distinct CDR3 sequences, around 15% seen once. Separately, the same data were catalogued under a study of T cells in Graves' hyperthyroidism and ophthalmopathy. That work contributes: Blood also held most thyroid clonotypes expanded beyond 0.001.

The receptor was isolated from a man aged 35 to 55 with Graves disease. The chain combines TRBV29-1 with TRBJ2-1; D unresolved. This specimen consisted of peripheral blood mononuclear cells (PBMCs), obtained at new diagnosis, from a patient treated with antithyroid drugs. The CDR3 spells CSVEEHSYNEQFF. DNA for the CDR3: TGCAGCGTTGAAGAGCACTCCTACAATGAGCAGTTCTTC.